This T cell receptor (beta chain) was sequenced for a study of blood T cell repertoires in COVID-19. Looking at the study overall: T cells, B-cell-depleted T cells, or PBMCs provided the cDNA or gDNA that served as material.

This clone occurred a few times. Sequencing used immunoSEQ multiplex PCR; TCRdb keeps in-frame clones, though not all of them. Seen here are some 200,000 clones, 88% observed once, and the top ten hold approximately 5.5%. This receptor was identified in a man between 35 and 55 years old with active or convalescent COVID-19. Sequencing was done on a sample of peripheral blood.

The CDR3 nucleotides are TGCAGCGTCACAAAACCGGGACAGGGGGATGGTGGCTACACCTTC. This codes for CSVTKPGQGDGGYTF. V and J are TRBV29-1 and TRBJ1-2; the match to TRBD1 covers 11 bases. The CDR3 runs to 15 residues. Trimming at V came to 6 bases and at J to 7 bases, leaving 13 bases not matched to a gene. Germline V gene lookup returns CDR1 SQVTM and CDR2 ANQGSEA.